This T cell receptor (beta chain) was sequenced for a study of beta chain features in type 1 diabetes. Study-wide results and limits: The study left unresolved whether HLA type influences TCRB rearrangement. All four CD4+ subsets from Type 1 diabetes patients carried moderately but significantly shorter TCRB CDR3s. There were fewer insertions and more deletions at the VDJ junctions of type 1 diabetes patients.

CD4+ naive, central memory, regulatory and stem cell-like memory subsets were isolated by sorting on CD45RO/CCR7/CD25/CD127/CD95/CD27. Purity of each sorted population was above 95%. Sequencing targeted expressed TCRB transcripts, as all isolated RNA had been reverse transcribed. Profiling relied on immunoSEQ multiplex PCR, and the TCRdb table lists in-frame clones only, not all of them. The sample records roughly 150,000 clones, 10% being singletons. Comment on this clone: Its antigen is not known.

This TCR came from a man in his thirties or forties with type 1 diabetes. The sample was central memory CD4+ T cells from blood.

DNA of the CDR3: TGCGCCAGCAGGCCGCTAGCGGGAGGCGTGGATACGCAGTATTTT. Protein: CASRPLAGGVDTQYF. V gene TRBV10-2 combines with J gene TRBJ2-3; 11 bases agree with TRBD2. The CDR3 contains 15 residues. Germline CDR1 WSHSY, CDR2 SAAADI. Losses at the gene ends were 6 bases for V and 6 bases for J; bases not matched to a gene: 8.